This TCR beta chain was observed in a study of blood T cell repertoires in COVID-19. About the research overall: Collection of acute and convalescent COVID-19 samples took place in the United States, Italy and Spain.

Seattle patient enrollment occurred during active infection, with longitudinal follow-up thereafter. Profiled with immunoSEQ multiplex PCR; TCRdb holds only in-frame clones, not every one. Of fewer than 350,000 clones detected, around 90% appear once; the ten largest clones hold 6.8%. Sequences were obtained from peripheral blood. This receptor was taken from a woman aged 25-40 years with COVID-19, enrolled during active disease.

The CDR3 DNA sequence: TGTGCCAGCAGTTTGAGGGGGGGCTCTGGGGCCAACGTCCTGACTTTC. This encodes CASSLRGGSGANVLTF. The chain joins TRBV28 to TRBJ2-6; perhaps TRBD2 as D (7 bases). The CDR3 runs 16 residues. Germline values: CDR1 MDHEN, CDR2 SYDVKM. Trimming shortened V by 3 bases and J by 0 bases, and 9 bases separated the two germline ends.